These T cell receptor beta chains were read from a single sample in a study of OX40 agonist ivuxolimab in advanced cancers. Assay used: immunoSEQ multiplex PCR; TCRdb lists only in-frame clones, some missing. The table records under 25,000 clones, 60% to 85% of them present only once. This specimen consisted of CD4+ or CD8+ T cells sorted from blood, obtained in a trial of the OX40 agonist ivuxolimab. These receptors were collected from an adult with an advanced solid tumor such as melanoma, head and neck, liver or kidney cancer. Both conserved end residues are part of each CDR3.

cdr3_length	v_call	j_call	cdr3_aa
14	TRBV28	TRBJ2-1	CASSLGGDNNEQFF
16	TRBV5-6	TRBJ2-7	CASSLALGQQTYEQYF
15	TRBV5-1	TRBJ2-7	CASTLQTSGGYEQYF
12	TRBV27	TRBJ2-3	CASKAGTDTQYF
15	TRBV9	TRBJ2-3	CASSVEGGGADTQYF
14	TRBV27	TRBJ1-6	CASTYRGGNSPLHF
16	TRBV19	TRBJ1-5	CASSIARIYSNQPQHF
17	TRBV11-3	TRBJ2-3	CASSYTGTSRLTDTQYF
13	TRBV7-9	TRBJ2-1	CASSLGDNGEQFF
13	TRBV11-2	TRBJ1-2	CASSLGTGDGYTF
15	TRBV5-1	TRBJ2-5	CASSLEEAGTETQYF
14	TRBV5-5	TRBJ1-5	CASSYSGVGQPQHF
13	TRBV27	TRBJ1-2	CASRWTALGGYTF
16	TRBV11-3	TRBJ2-1	CASSSRTGGSYNEQFF
13	TRBV6-5	TRBJ2-3	CASSYSGTDTQYF
13	TRBV11-1	TRBJ1-1	CASSLGTGIEAFF
15	TRBV4-3	TRBJ1-4	CASSQGRGRNEKLFF
13	TRBV5-5	TRBJ2-1	CASSYSSYNEQFF
13	TRBV6-5	TRBJ1-1	CASSSIKGAEAFF
14	TRBV9	TRBJ1-1	CASSVEQGVTEAFF
17	TRBV7-6	TRBJ2-1	CASSRRAGDSSYNEQFF
15	TRBV11-2	TRBJ2-5	CASSLTSLGQETQYF
16	TRBV19	TRBJ2-6	CASSLGVLSGANVLTF
15	TRBV4-3	TRBJ1-4	CASSQEGAWIEKLFF
13	TRBV27	TRBJ2-1	CASSLDSYNEQFF
12	TRBV28	TRBJ2-1	CASSFFNDEQFF
15	TRBV6-5	TRBJ2-7	CASKWETGDSYEQYF
13	TRBV6-1	TRBJ2-7	CASSELSPDEQYF
14	TRBV14	TRBJ1-2	CASSQDRSNYGYTF
15	TRBV4-1	TRBJ2-7	CASSQENRGTYEQYF
14	TRBV6-1	TRBJ1-5	CASSAGDGNQPQHF
13	TRBV21-1	TRBJ2-1	CASYPGAKPLQFF
16	TRBV7-9	TRBJ1-4	CASSLAGTATNEKLFF
13	TRBV27	TRBJ1-5	CASSLLGNQPQHF
13	TRBV12-2	TRBJ1-1	CASRLKLDTEAFF
16	TRBV28	TRBJ2-1	CASSPHWSGGYNEQFF
13	TRBV19	TRBJ1-1	CASSIGVLAEAFF
16	TRBV15	TRBJ1-6	CATGDGTGGSDSPLHF
19	TRBV5-1	TRBJ1-6	CASSLPPGQASSYNSPLHF
14	TRBV6-5	TRBJ2-7	CASSYDESSYEQYF
16	TRBV30	TRBJ2-3	CAWDAPRRGAPDTQYF
15	TRBV4-2	TRBJ2-7	CASSRQGDSSYEQYF
18	TRBV7-5	TRBJ1-6	CVRSPGAGPPDHNSPLHF
12	TRBV19	TRBJ2-1	CASTATYNEQFF
13	TRBV9	TRBJ2-2	CASSATGAGELFF
15	TRBV19	TRBJ2-1	CASSISSGPYNEQFF
11	TRBV12-2	TRBJ2-1	CASRFLAGVLF
18	TRBV7-6	TRBJ1-4	CASSLGPGQGKTREKLFF
13	TRBV29-1	TRBJ2-2	CSVRDGNTGELFF
13	TRBV19	TRBJ1-5	CASSISLNQPQHF
15	TRBV13	TRBJ2-7	CASSAMTGWSYEQYF
18	TRBV28	TRBJ1-5	CAEDVLPRRGACNQPQHF
13	TRBV6-4	TRBJ2-7	CASSPGQGNEQYF
19	TRBV28	TRBJ1-1	CASSSPDRVAVKGNTEAFF
15	TRBV6-5	TRBJ2-1	CASSYEDSRYNEQFF
13	TRBV11-2	TRBJ2-7	CASSLGQTYEQYF